This T cell receptor (beta chain) was obtained from a study of blood T cell repertoires in COVID-19. Study in general: PBMCs, B-cell-depleted T cells, or T cells provided the cDNA or gDNA that made up the material.

This table comes from immunoSEQ multiplex PCR, and its TCRdb copy is limited to in-frame clones, with some not included. Here the sample spans roughly 200,000 clones, about nine tenths being singletons. Trimming cost V 0 bases and J 1 base, with 3 bases left between them. Germline values: CDR1 SGHDN, CDR2 FVKESK. CDR3 length: 13 residues. The sequencing input was PBMCs or T cells enriched from blood (not recorded which). The chain recombines TRBV14 with TRBJ1-1; D is uncertain. The TCR originated in a woman younger than 45 with acute COVID-19. The CDR3 DNA is TGTGCCAGCAGCCAAGATCGGAACACTGAAGCTTTCTTT. It codes for CASSQDRNTEAFF.